This note documents a single T cell receptor (beta chain) sequence. Its antigen is not identified. The sample comes from a study of T cells in Graves' hyperthyroidism and ophthalmopathy. Overall study: Sampling of peripheral blood happened at initial diagnosis, prior to any treatment. Broader study findings: Ophthalmopathy got predicted by the model a median around 6.8 months before its onset. Most thyroid-expanded clonotypes above 0.001 were also found in blood.

The germline V gene has CDR1 LNHDA and CDR2 SQIVND (reference sequence). Trimming took 8 bases from V and 6 from J, leaving 22 bases between them. This CDR3 spans 15 amino acids. Amplified TCR beta CDR3 regions derived from RNA transcripts. With the HTBI primer set, the TCR CDR3 went through a first round of RT-PCR. TCRdb analysed the multiplex PCR reads with MiXCR anew, one entry per CDR3 protein. The sample lists roughly 700,000 distinct CDR3 sequences, roughly 32% occurring once. The sequence came from a woman in her forties with Graves' hyperthyroidism. The chain joins TRBV19 to TRBJ1-1, with D perhaps matching TRBD1 (5 bases). The specimen sequenced was blood. DNA of the CDR3: TGTGCCAGTTCTCGAGCAACCGGGACCATATCTGAAGCTTTCTTT. Protein sequence: CASSRATGTISEAFF.